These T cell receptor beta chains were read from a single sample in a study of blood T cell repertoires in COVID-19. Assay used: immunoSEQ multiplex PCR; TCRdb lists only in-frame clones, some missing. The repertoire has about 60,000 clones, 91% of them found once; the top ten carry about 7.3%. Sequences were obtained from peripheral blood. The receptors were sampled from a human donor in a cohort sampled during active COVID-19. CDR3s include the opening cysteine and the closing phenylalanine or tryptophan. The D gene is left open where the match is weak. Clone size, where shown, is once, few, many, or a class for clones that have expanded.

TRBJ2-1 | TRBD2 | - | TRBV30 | TGTGCCTGGAGTGTATTCGGGTTTCATGGACTAGCGGGAAGTGGTGAGCAGTTCTTC | CAWSVFGFHGLAGSGEQFF
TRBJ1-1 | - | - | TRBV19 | TGTGCCAGTAGCATCCGGGGGGGAATGCGCATGAACACTGAAGCTTTCTTT | CASSIRGGMRMNTEAFF
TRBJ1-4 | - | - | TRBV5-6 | TGTGCCAGCAGCTTGACGGGGACTAATGAAAAACTGTTTTTT | CASSLTGTNEKLFF
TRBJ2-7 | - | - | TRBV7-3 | TGTGCCAGCAGCCCTGAGGGAACATCGATCGAGCAGTACTTC | CASSPEGTSIEQYF
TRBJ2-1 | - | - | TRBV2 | TGTGCCAGCAGTGAAGCTGGGGCGGGGGCATACAATGAGCAGTTCTTC | CASSEAGAGAYNEQFF
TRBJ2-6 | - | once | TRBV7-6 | TGTGCCAGCAGCTTAGTTGCGGGGGCCGGGGCCAACGTCCTGACTTTC | CASSLVAGAGANVLTF
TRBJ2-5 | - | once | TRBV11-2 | TGTGCCAGCAGCTTAGCGGAAGAGACCCAGTACTTC | CASSLAEETQYF
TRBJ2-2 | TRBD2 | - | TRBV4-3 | TGCGCCAGCAGCCAAGAGGTAGCGGGAGGGACCGGGGAGCTGTTTTTT | CASSQEVAGGTGELFF
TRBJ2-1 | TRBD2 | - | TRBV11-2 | TGTGCCAGCAGCTTAGATCGGGAGGGGAATGAGCAGTTCTTC | CASSLDREGNEQFF
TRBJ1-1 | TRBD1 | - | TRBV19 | TGTGCCAGTAGTACCGCCGGGACAGGGTACACTGAAGCTTTCTTT | CASSTAGTGYTEAFF
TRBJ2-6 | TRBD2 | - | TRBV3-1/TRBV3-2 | TGTGCCAGCAGCCAACCGGGAGGGGGTAACTCTGGGGCCAACGTCCTGACTTTC | CASSQPGGGNSGANVLTF
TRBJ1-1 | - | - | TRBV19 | TGTGCCAGTAGCGGACGGGGGAACACTGAAGCTTTCTTT | CASSGRGNTEAFF
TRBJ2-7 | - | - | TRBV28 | TGTGCCAGCAGTTCCCCCGGCGGGGCCCAATACGAGCAGTACTTC | CASSSPGGAQYEQYF
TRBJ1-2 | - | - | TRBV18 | TGTGCCAGCTCAACGACGGGGAGGGACCTTCGAGGCTATGGCTACACCTTC | CASSTTGRDLRGYGYTF
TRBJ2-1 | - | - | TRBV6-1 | TGTGCCAGCAGTGGCCCTGTGCGGGGGCCCTACAATGAGCAGTTCTTC | CASSGPVRGPYNEQFF
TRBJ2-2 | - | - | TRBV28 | TGTGCCAGCATGGAGGAGGGAGTCGGTAACACCGGGGAGCTGTTTTTT | CASMEEGVGNTGELFF
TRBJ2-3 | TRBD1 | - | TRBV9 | TGTGCCAGCAGCGTCGGGACAGGTCGAGATACGCAGTATTTT | CASSVGTGRDTQYF
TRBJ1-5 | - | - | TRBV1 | TGCACCAGCAGCCAAGATCCCCAGGGGGCGAGCAATCAGCCCCAGCATTTT | CTSSQDPQGASNQPQHF
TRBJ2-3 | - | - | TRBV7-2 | TGTGCCAGCAGCTTAGAGACAGCTACAGATACGCAGTATTTT | CASSLETATDTQYF
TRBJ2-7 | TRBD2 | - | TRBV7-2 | TGTGCCAGCAGCACAAATGGGGCGGGGGGACACCTTCAGTATGAGCAGTACTTC | CASSTNGAGGHLQYEQYF
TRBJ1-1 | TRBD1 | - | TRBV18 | TGTGCCAGCTCACCCTTGACAGGGGGCTCGGGCACTGAAGCTTTCTTT | CASSPLTGGSGTEAFF
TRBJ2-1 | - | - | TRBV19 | TGTGCCAGTAGTATAGACAGGGGGGACAATGAGCAGTTCTTC | CASSIDRGDNEQFF
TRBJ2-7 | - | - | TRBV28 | TGTGCCAGCAGTTTATCCCAACCGCCCACTAGGAGGTACTTC | CASSLSQPPTRRYF
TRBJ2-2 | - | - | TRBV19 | TGTGCCACACCGCGGGACAGGAACACCGGGGAGCTGTTTTTT | CATPRDRNTGELFF
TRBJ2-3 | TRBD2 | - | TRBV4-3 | TGCGCCAGCAGCCGCGGCCCTAGCGGGGGGGCCGAGGCAGATACGCAGTATTTT | CASSRGPSGGAEADTQYF
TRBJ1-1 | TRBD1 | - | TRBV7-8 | TGTGCCAGCAGCTTGCTCAGGGGGGCGGCCGCTCCCACTGAAGCTTTCTTT | CASSLLRGAAAPTEAFF
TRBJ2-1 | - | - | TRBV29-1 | TGCAGCGTTGTAGACTTCTACAATGAGCAGTTCTTC | CSVVDFYNEQFF